This T cell receptor (beta chain) was sequenced in a study of shared clonotypes between healthy human individuals. Study-wide background: Aged 18 to 49, the donors were a couple of women and a few men.

The unsorted samples took some 90 million PBMCs to get genomic DNA. Genomic DNA (from each subset) was split evenly across several immunoSEQ plates. The data were produced by immunoSEQ multiplex PCR, yet TCRdb's version contains in-frame clones alone and is incomplete. Counted here are fewer than 600,000 clones, less than 85% occurring once; the ten biggest clones make up about an eighth. This CDR3 spans 14 amino acids. The junction had 2 bases not matched to a gene; V was cut back by 1 base and J by 6 bases. Germline CDR1 is SGHTA and CDR2 is FQGTGA. This TCR came from a woman between 40 and 55 years old in good health. Some clones in this sample may be carry-over from other donors' samples. The sequenced sample was PBMCs. This chain connects TRBV7-3 to TRBJ2-1; 8 nucleotides line up with TRBD2. CDR3 amino acids: CASSLSGRINEQFF. DNA for the CDR3: TGTGCCAGCAGCTTAAGCGGGAGGATCAATGAGCAGTTCTTC.